The TCR beta chain described here comes from a study of beta chain features in type 1 diabetes. For the study at large: Healthy donors resembled patients in age, gender and cell yields. Findings and limits, study-wide: The analysis here could not establish whether HLA type shapes TCRB rearrangement. The study found moderately but significantly shorter TCRB CDR3s in all four CD4+ subsets of Type 1 diabetes patients.

This clone was counted only a few times. Its specificity is not known. Sequencing targeted expressed TCRB transcripts, as all isolated RNA had been reverse transcribed. The study sequenced naive, central memory and regulatory T cell samples to an average of approximately 4 million reads. Data came from immunoSEQ multiplex PCR; TCRdb stores just in-frame clones and leaves some out. The table has some 290,000 clones, 24% seen once; the top ten hold 0.012%. The CDR3 is 13 residues long. The V gene lost 7 bases and the J gene lost 1 base, with 13 bases spanning the gap. Germline values: CDR1 SQVTM, CDR2 ANQGSEA.

The sequence was collected from a woman aged 30 to 39 with type 1 diabetes. The chain recombines TRBV29-1 with TRBJ2-5; a weak D match, TRBD2 (5 bases). Sequencing used naive CD4+ T cells from blood. This chain's CDR3 is CSETGILQETQYF. The DNA of the CDR3 is TGCAGCGAGACGGGGATACTCCAAGAGACCCAGTACTTC.